The T cell receptor beta chain described here comes from a study of regulatory T cells in long-lasting Graves disease. The overall study: Freshly diagnosed Graves' patients had used antithyroid drugs for under 3 months.

There are a few counts of this clonotype. The antigen is unknown. General study findings and limits: TCR diversity in persistent Graves' patients was below that of newly diagnosed ones.

The time point here: newly diagnosed GD, antithyroid drugs for less than 3 months. Extracted RNA from PBMCs served as the source of the TCR library. Combining iRepertoire HTBI primers with Arm-PCR of CDR3 regions, the authors built TCR beta libraries. MiXCR, run by TCRdb on the multiplex PCR reads, gives a single entry per CDR3 protein. Counted here are 350,000 to 500,000 distinct CDR3 sequences, approximately 16% occurring once; the ten biggest clones make up over 8.5%. Germline V CDR1 and CDR2: MNHEY, SVGEGT. The CDR3 contains 17 residues. Trimming removed 5 bases from V and 3 bases from J, with 20 bases in between. Separately, the same data were catalogued under a study of T cells in Graves' hyperthyroidism and ophthalmopathy.

This TCR derives from a woman aged 25-40 years with Graves disease. This chain joins TRBV6-2 or TRBV6-3 and TRBJ1-3; maybe TRBD1 (6 bases). Sequences were derived from peripheral blood mononuclear cells (PBMCs), sampled at new diagnosis, from a patient treated with antithyroid drugs. The CDR3 is CASSERVGASNGNTIYF. CDR3 DNA: TGTGCCAGCAGTGAACGGGTGGGGGCCTCTAATGGAAACACCATATATTTT.